Listed below are T cell receptor beta chains from one sample, sequenced in a study of blood T cell repertoires in COVID-19. The protocol was immunoSEQ multiplex PCR, while the TCRdb copy is restricted to in-frame clones and leaves out a portion. The sample lists around 200,000 clones; around four fifths were seen once. Material: peripheral blood. The source of these receptors is a woman of 80 years or more with active or convalescent COVID-19. Both conserved end residues are part of each CDR3. Fields, in order: clone size, V gene, J gene, D gene, CDR3 protein, CDR3 DNA. A D gene is named only where the DNA matches it firmly. Not all rows give a size; the values are once, few, many and, for expanded clones, a class.

clone size: .; V gene: TRBV4-2; J gene: TRBJ2-1; D gene: TRBD2; CDR3 protein: CASSQDPFGIAGNNEQFF; CDR3 DNA: TGTGCCAGCAGCCAGGACCCCTTTGGGATAGCGGGGAACAATGAGCAGTTCTTC
clone size: .; V gene: TRBV9; J gene: TRBJ1-2; D gene: .; CDR3 protein: CASSVWSGNYGYTF; CDR3 DNA: TGTGCCAGCAGCGTATGGTCAGGGAACTATGGCTACACCTTC
clone size: .; V gene: TRBV4-3; J gene: TRBJ2-3; D gene: TRBD2; CDR3 protein: CASSQGGGRAGGLTDTQYF; CDR3 DNA: TGCGCCAGCAGCCAAGGGGGAGGGCGAGCGGGGGGACTCACAGATACGCAGTATTTT
clone size: .; V gene: TRBV30; J gene: TRBJ1-2; D gene: .; CDR3 protein: CAWSVQGLGGYTF; CDR3 DNA: TGTGCCTGGAGCGTACAGGGCTTGGGCGGCTACACCTTC
clone size: .; V gene: TRBV19; J gene: TRBJ1-2; D gene: .; CDR3 protein: CASSIQTFNYGYTF; CDR3 DNA: TGTGCCAGTAGTATTCAGACATTCAACTATGGCTACACCTTC
clone size: .; V gene: TRBV5-5; J gene: TRBJ1-1; D gene: TRBD1; CDR3 protein: CASQYAPPGQAFEAFF; CDR3 DNA: TGTGCCAGCCAATATGCACCACCGGGACAGGCGTTTGAAGCTTTCTTT
clone size: .; V gene: TRBV21-1; J gene: TRBJ1-3; D gene: .; CDR3 protein: CASYLPSDRVKAGNTIYF; CDR3 DNA: TGTGCCAGCTACCTCCCCTCGGACAGGGTGAAGGCTGGAAACACCATATATTTT
clone size: .; V gene: TRBV2; J gene: TRBJ1-4; D gene: .; CDR3 protein: CASSGNRGNEKLFF; CDR3 DNA: TGTGCCAGCAGTGGGAATAGGGGGAATGAAAAACTGTTTTTT
clone size: .; V gene: TRBV12-3/TRBV12-4; J gene: TRBJ1-1; D gene: .; CDR3 protein: CASSPFYSEAFF; CDR3 DNA: TGTGCCAGCAGTCCTTTTTACTCTGAAGCTTTCTTT
clone size: .; V gene: TRBV5-4; J gene: TRBJ1-2; D gene: .; CDR3 protein: CASSLGGHYGYTF; CDR3 DNA: TGTGCCAGCAGCTTGGGAGGTCACTATGGCTACACCTTC
clone size: .; V gene: TRBV7-3; J gene: TRBJ2-7; D gene: TRBD1; CDR3 protein: CASSQGQDYEQYF; CDR3 DNA: TGTGCCAGCAGCCAGGGACAGGATTACGAGCAGTACTTC
clone size: few; V gene: TRBV30; J gene: TRBJ1-3; D gene: .; CDR3 protein: CAWSVRQRLSGNTIYF; CDR3 DNA: TGTGCCTGGAGTGTAAGGCAGAGACTCTCTGGAAACACCATATATTTT
clone size: .; V gene: TRBV24-1; J gene: TRBJ2-3; D gene: TRBD1; CDR3 protein: CATSDEDRGGDTQYF; CDR3 DNA: TGTGCCACCAGTGATGAGGACAGGGGTGGAGATACGCAGTATTTT
clone size: .; V gene: TRBV10-1; J gene: TRBJ2-3; D gene: TRBD2; CDR3 protein: CASRETSGGARDTQYF; CDR3 DNA: TGCGCCAGCAGGGAGACTAGCGGGGGGGCCCGAGATACGCAGTATTTT
clone size: .; V gene: TRBV7-2; J gene: TRBJ1-1; D gene: .; CDR3 protein: CASSLARAYNTEAFF; CDR3 DNA: TGTGCCAGCAGCTTAGCGAGGGCCTATAACACTGAAGCTTTCTTT
clone size: .; V gene: TRBV5-1; J gene: TRBJ2-5; D gene: .; CDR3 protein: CASSLGEETQYF; CDR3 DNA: TGCGCCAGCAGCTTAGGAGAAGAGACCCAGTACTTC
clone size: .; V gene: TRBV7-2; J gene: TRBJ1-2; D gene: TRBD1; CDR3 protein: CASSSGQGRYGYTF; CDR3 DNA: TGTGCCAGCAGCTCGGGACAGGGGAGATATGGCTACACCTTC
clone size: .; V gene: TRBV25-1; J gene: TRBJ2-7; D gene: TRBD1; CDR3 protein: CASGDRVAPYEQYF; CDR3 DNA: TGTGCCAGCGGGGACAGGGTAGCCCCCTACGAGCAGTACTTC
clone size: .; V gene: TRBV5-6; J gene: TRBJ1-1; D gene: TRBD1; CDR3 protein: CASSYGQVLITEAFF; CDR3 DNA: TGTGCCAGCAGCTATGGACAGGTCCTTATCACTGAAGCTTTCTTT
clone size: .; V gene: TRBV6-2/TRBV6-3; J gene: TRBJ2-5; D gene: .; CDR3 protein: CASSYAQVGRSETQYF; CDR3 DNA: TGTGCCAGCAGTTACGCCCAGGTGGGCAGGTCAGAGACCCAGTACTTC
clone size: .; V gene: TRBV3-1/TRBV3-2; J gene: TRBJ1-1; D gene: .; CDR3 protein: CASSQERSRGNRGSTEAFF; CDR3 DNA: TGTGCCAGCAGCCAAGAAAGGTCCAGGGGTAATAGAGGAAGCACTGAAGCTTTCTTT
clone size: .; V gene: TRBV6-4; J gene: TRBJ1-2; D gene: TRBD1; CDR3 protein: CASRGQAPGLYGYTF; CDR3 DNA: TGTGCCAGCAGGGGACAGGCTCCGGGACTCTATGGCTACACCTTC
clone size: .; V gene: TRBV27; J gene: TRBJ1-1; D gene: .; CDR3 protein: CATRAGNTEAFF; CDR3 DNA: TGTGCCACACGGGCGGGCAACACTGAAGCTTTCTTT
clone size: .; V gene: TRBV7-3; J gene: TRBJ1-1; D gene: .; CDR3 protein: CASSFSEGTEAFF; CDR3 DNA: TGTGCCAGCAGCTTCAGTGAGGGAACTGAAGCTTTCTTT
clone size: once; V gene: TRBV4-2; J gene: TRBJ2-1; D gene: .; CDR3 protein: CASSQDQEVFSYNEQFF; CDR3 DNA: TGTGCCAGCAGCCAAGATCAGGAGGTTTTCTCCTACAATGAGCAGTTCTTC
clone size: .; V gene: TRBV6-5; J gene: TRBJ2-7; D gene: TRBD1; CDR3 protein: CASSYSLTGSYEQYF; CDR3 DNA: TGTGCCAGCAGTTACTCTTTGACAGGGAGTTACGAGCAGTACTTC
clone size: .; V gene: TRBV19; J gene: TRBJ1-6; D gene: TRBD1; CDR3 protein: CATGSRGLYSPLHF; CDR3 DNA: TGTGCCACCGGGAGCAGGGGGTTATATTCACCCCTCCACTTT
clone size: .; V gene: TRBV4-3; J gene: TRBJ2-7; D gene: .; CDR3 protein: CASSQATLYEQYF; CDR3 DNA: TGCGCCAGCAGCCAGGCGACACTCTACGAGCAGTACTTC
clone size: .; V gene: TRBV5-1; J gene: TRBJ2-5; D gene: TRBD2; CDR3 protein: CASSLGTNQETQYF; CDR3 DNA: TGCGCCAGCAGCCTGGGGACTAACCAAGAGACCCAGTACTTC
clone size: .; V gene: TRBV7-6; J gene: TRBJ2-2; D gene: .; CDR3 protein: CASSLFRNAGELFF; CDR3 DNA: TGTGCCAGCAGCTTATTCAGAAATGCCGGGGAGCTGTTTTTT
clone size: .; V gene: TRBV11-3; J gene: TRBJ2-1; D gene: .; CDR3 protein: CASSLERSEQFF; CDR3 DNA: TGTGCCAGCAGCTTAGAGAGGAGTGAGCAGTTCTTC
clone size: .; V gene: TRBV29-1; J gene: TRBJ2-7; D gene: TRBD1; CDR3 protein: CSVSFYWTGRHYEQYF; CDR3 DNA: TGCAGCGTTTCCTTCTACTGGACAGGGCGCCACTACGAGCAGTACTTC
clone size: .; V gene: TRBV7-9; J gene: TRBJ1-1; D gene: .; CDR3 protein: CASSDDRNTEAFF; CDR3 DNA: TGTGCCAGCAGCGACGACAGGAACACTGAAGCTTTCTTT
clone size: .; V gene: TRBV29-1; J gene: TRBJ1-2; D gene: TRBD1; CDR3 protein: CSVGQGHYGYTF; CDR3 DNA: TGCAGCGTTGGACAGGGACACTATGGCTACACCTTC
clone size: .; V gene: TRBV3-1/TRBV3-2; J gene: TRBJ2-5; D gene: .; CDR3 protein: CASSQGSFGLQETQYF; CDR3 DNA: TGTGCCAGCAGCCAGGGAAGCTTTGGACTCCAAGAGACCCAGTACTTC
clone size: .; V gene: TRBV4-3; J gene: TRBJ2-7; D gene: TRBD2; CDR3 protein: CASSQGLAGPYEQYF; CDR3 DNA: TGCGCCAGCAGCCAGGGACTAGCGGGACCGTACGAGCAGTACTTC
clone size: .; V gene: TRBV14; J gene: TRBJ2-5; D gene: .; CDR3 protein: CASSQAGTFAWAQYF; CDR3 DNA: TGTGCCAGCAGCCAGGCCGGGACTTTTGCTTGGGCCCAGTACTTC
clone size: few; V gene: TRBV15; J gene: TRBJ1-4; D gene: TRBD1; CDR3 protein: CATSRGQGQEKLFF; CDR3 DNA: TGTGCCACCAGCAGGGGGCAGGGACAGGAAAAACTGTTTTTT
clone size: .; V gene: TRBV20-1; J gene: TRBJ2-3; D gene: TRBD2; CDR3 protein: CSASFSGRRRTDTQYF; CDR3 DNA: TGCAGTGCTAGTTTTAGCGGGAGACGGAGGACAGATACGCAGTATTTT
clone size: .; V gene: TRBV12-3/TRBV12-4; J gene: TRBJ1-4; D gene: TRBD1; CDR3 protein: CASSASGGEKLFF; CDR3 DNA: TGTGCCAGCAGCGCTTCAGGGGGCGAAAAACTGTTTTTT
clone size: .; V gene: TRBV9; J gene: TRBJ2-7; D gene: TRBD2; CDR3 protein: CASSTRDYAYEQYF; CDR3 DNA: TGTGCCAGCAGCACCCGGGACTATGCCTACGAGCAGTACTTC
clone size: .; V gene: TRBV5-1; J gene: TRBJ2-2; D gene: TRBD2; CDR3 protein: CASSIAGINTGELFF; CDR3 DNA: TGCGCCAGCAGCATAGCGGGAATCAACACCGGGGAGCTGTTTTTT
clone size: .; V gene: TRBV11-2; J gene: TRBJ2-1; D gene: TRBD2; CDR3 protein: CASSPVTGPGLNEQFF; CDR3 DNA: TGTGCCAGCAGCCCGGTAACAGGCCCGGGACTAAACGAGCAGTTCTTC
clone size: .; V gene: TRBV5-1; J gene: TRBJ1-1; D gene: .; CDR3 protein: CASSSGAGTGTEAFF; CDR3 DNA: TGCGCCAGCAGCTCTGGGGCTGGGACTGGCACTGAAGCTTTCTTT
clone size: .; V gene: TRBV11-2; J gene: TRBJ2-5; D gene: .; CDR3 protein: CASSLYRETQYF; CDR3 DNA: TGTGCCAGCAGCTTATATCGGGAGACCCAGTACTTC
clone size: once; V gene: TRBV28; J gene: TRBJ2-7; D gene: .; CDR3 protein: CASRGHGDSRYEQYF; CDR3 DNA: TGTGCCAGCAGGGGGCATGGGGACTCGCGGTACGAGCAGTACTTC
clone size: .; V gene: TRBV18; J gene: TRBJ2-3; D gene: TRBD1; CDR3 protein: CASSPFGTGDTDTQYF; CDR3 DNA: TGTGCCAGCTCACCGTTCGGGACAGGGGACACAGATACGCAGTATTTT